The present T cell receptor beta chain was sequenced within a study of tumor-infiltrating lymphocytes in primary liver carcinoma. Study summary: There were tumors of stage T1-T3 N0M0, each 4.2 to 10 cm across.

Germline DNA was also extracted, and blood RNA was taken from unsorted whole blood. Patients showed chronic HBV infection and an absence of prior treatment. Prior to surgery, about 4 milliliters of peripheral blood were drawn. On this clonotype itself: The junction departs from the called germline gene at one end, perhaps through a read error.

The CDR3 contains 17 residues. Germline-derived CDR1 and CDR2 are SGHDN and FVKESK. TCR beta cDNA was reverse-transcribed from around 0.55 ug of total RNA. The reaction used a constant-region primer and ProtoScript II reverse transcriptase. ARM-PCR was slightly modified, and three nested multiplex PCR rounds with it gave rise to the TCR beta libraries. TRBV1-TRBV30 forward primers paired with a C-beta reverse primer drove the first two PCR rounds, approximately 11 cycles each. Each CDR3 protein gets one entry after TCRdb re-called the multiplex PCR reads with MiXCR. The repertoire has 330,000 or so distinct CDR3 sequences, about 65% of them found once; the top ten carry 5.5% to 7%.

The clonotype comes from a man in his forties or fifties with primary liver carcinoma and hepatitis B virus infection. The chain is built from TRBV14 and TRBJ2-7; TRBD2 matches 7 bases. Sequences were obtained from peripheral blood. CDR3 protein: CAISPKNRLAVSYEQYF. DNA for the CDR3: TGTGCCATCAGCCCCAAGAACCGACTAGCCGTTTCCTACGAGCAGTACTTC.